Following are 27 T cell receptor beta chains from one sample sequenced in a study of cytomegalovirus exposure and HLA in healthy donors. Use of 60 Vbeta and 13 Jbeta primers characterized the PCR. Libraries were prepared by immunoSEQ multiplex PCR; TCRdb keeps only in-frame clonotypes and omits some of them. The sample lists roughly 84,000 clones; around 79% were seen once. Sequencing was done on a sample of PBMCs. Receptors originate from a human donor in good health.

The chain is built from TRBV19 and TRBJ1-5; possibly TRBD1 for D (6 bases). Trimming shortened V by 6 bases and J by 2 bases, and 17 bases separated the two germline ends. This CDR3 has 16 residues. Per the germline V gene, CDR1 is LNHDA and CDR2 is SQIVND (reference sequence). The CDR3 DNA reads as TGTGCCAGTAGCACTCCCAAGGCAGGGGGCAATCAGCCCCAGCATTTT. The encoded protein is CASSTPKAGGNQPQHF.

This clone came up a few times. The chain links TRBV27 to TRBJ1-1, with 7 bases lining up with TRBD1. Per germline, CDR1 MNHEY and CDR2 SMNVEV (reference sequence). This CDR3 comprises 15 residues. The trim removed 6 bases at V and 2 bases at J, leaving 9 bases unmatched. CDR3 residues: CASRASGTVNTEAFF. CDR3 nucleotide sequence: TGTGCCAGCAGGGCCTCCGGGACAGTAAACACTGAAGCTTTCTTT.

The rearrangement uses TRBV2 and TRBJ2-7, with 14 nucleotides matching TRBD2. Trimming at V came to 4 bases and at J to 3 bases, leaving 5 bases not matched to a gene. This CDR3 has 16 residues. Per germline, CDR1 SNHLY and CDR2 FYNNEI. CDR3 residues: CASSGGLAGGLYEQYF. The CDR3, as DNA: TGTGCCAGCAGTGGCGGACTAGCGGGGGGCCTCTACGAGCAGTACTTC.

Remarks on this clone: One end of the junction fails to match germline, which may point to a read error. This chain joins TRBV7-7 and TRBJ2-5; D is possibly TRBD2 (7 bases). Germline V gene data show CDR1 as SSHAT and CDR2 as FNYEAQ (reference sequence). The CDR3 length is 13 residues. In DNA form, the CDR3 reads TGTGCTAGCAGCCGGGACAAGGGAGGGTCCCAGTACTTC. Encoded protein: CASSRDKGGSQYF.

V gene TRBV19 combines with J gene TRBJ1-6; TRBD1 matches 7 bases. Germline trimming cut 6 bases from V and 8 bases from J; bases unmatched to any gene: 7. The CDR3 consists of 14 residues. In germline, CDR1 is LNHDA, CDR2 SQIVND (reference sequence). The CDR3 region is CASRVRGMDSPLHF. In DNA, the CDR3 is TGTGCCAGTAGAGTCAGGGGGATGGATTCACCCCTCCACTTT.

V gene TRBV25-1 combines with J gene TRBJ2-3, with D unclear. Germline V CDR1 and CDR2: MGHDK, SYGVNS. Trimming left V 2 bases short and J 0 bases short, with 18 bases between. The CDR3 spans 18 residues. The CDR3 protein is CASSETKKAAVSTDTQYF. The CDR3 DNA reads TGTGCCAGCAGTGAAACGAAAAAGGCCGCGGTGAGCACAGATACGCAGTATTTT. The whole variable domain, remainder taken from reference TRBV25-1 and TRBJ2-3, is EADIYQTPRYLVIGTGKKITLECSQTMGHDKMYWYQQDPGMELHLIHYSYGVNSTEKGDLSSESTVSRIRTEHFPLTLESARPSHTSQYLCASSETKKAAVSTDTQYFGPGTRLTVL.

The gene calls are TRBV19 and TRBJ1-3; D is ambiguous. In germline, CDR1 is LNHDA, CDR2 SQIVND (reference sequence). The V end lost 3 bases, the J end lost 2 bases, and 5 bases lay between the germline ends. This CDR3 comprises 13 residues. The CDR3 DNA sequence: TGTGCCAGTAGTATGGCCGCTGGAAACACCATATATTTT. Amino acids: CASSMAAGNTIYF.

The DNA of the CDR3 is TGCGCCAGCAGCCCGGGGGGACAGGGGGCTTTTGGCTACACCTTC. Amino acid sequence: CASSPGGQGAFGYTF. The rearrangement joins TRBV5-1 to TRBJ1-2; TRBD1 matches 12 bases. This CDR3 comprises 15 residues. In germline, CDR1 is SGHRS, CDR2 YFSETQ. Trimming took 4 bases from V and 7 from J; bases not matched to a gene: 8.

The V call is TRBV7-2, the J call TRBJ1-2; 8 bases are a match to TRBD1. The J segment lost 4 bases and the V segment lost 2 bases, leaving 15 bases of the junction unmatched. The CDR3 extends over 18 amino acids. Germline-derived CDR1 and CDR2 are SGHTA and FQGNSA. CDR3 bases: TGTGCCAGCAGCTTAAAGTTGTTTGGACAGGGAGTTCTCTATGGCTACACCTTC. This sequence encodes CASSLKLFGQGVLYGYTF.

Of note for this clone: The germline gene is not matched at one end of the junction; a read error may be the cause. The chain employs TRBV7-9 and TRBJ2-7; tentatively, D is TRBD2 (6 bases). The CDR3 totals 12 residues. Looked up from germline, CDR1 is SEHNR and CDR2 is FQNEAQ (reference sequence). CDR3 in amino acids: CSSSLPGGEQYF. DNA for the CDR3: TGTTCCAGCAGCTTGCCCGGGGGCGAGCAGTACTTC.

J is TRBJ2-1 and V is TRBV11-2; possible D gene TRBD2, 5 bases. Germline CDR1 and CDR2: SGHAT and FQNNGV. The ends were cut back, 0 bases at V and 4 bases at J, with 16 bases in the middle. The CDR3 is 17 amino acids. CDR3 region: CASSLDLTGNGYNEQFF. The CDR3 coding sequence is TGTGCCAGCAGCTTAGATCTCACGGGAAATGGGTACAATGAGCAGTTCTTC.

This chain connects TRBV12-2 to TRBJ1-2. TRBV12-2 is designated a pseudogene. The CDR3 length is 11 residues. The CDR3 coding sequence is TGTGCAAGTCGCTTGGATAGAGGCTACCCCTTC. Protein: CASRLDRGYPF.

This clone appeared a single time. The chain joins TRBV19 to TRBJ1-5, with 8 nucleotides matching TRBD1. The germline V gene has CDR1 LNHDA and CDR2 SQIVND (reference sequence). V lost 1 base, J lost 6 bases, and 5 bases stayed unmatched. The CDR3 extends over 15 amino acids. This CDR3 is CASSIGPGGGQPQHF. CDR3 DNA: TGTGCCAGTAGTATAGGGCCAGGGGGCGGTCAGCCCCAGCATTTT.

Worth noting for this clone: One end of the junction varies from germline; a read error may be responsible. The rearrangement joins TRBV29-1 to TRBJ1-5; TRBD1 matches at 10 bases. The length of the CDR3 is 13 residues. Germline V CDR1 and CDR2: SQVTM, ANQGSEA. The CDR3: CSVRGQGDQPQNF. CDR3 DNA sequence: TGCAGCGTCCGTGGACAGGGGGATCAGCCCCAGAATTTT.

The genes are TRBV11-2 and TRBJ2-1; TRBD2 agrees at 10 bases. CDR1 and CDR2 from the germline V gene are SGHAT and FQNNGV. The CDR3 has 16 residues. V dropped 5 bases and J dropped 7; count of bases not matched to a gene: 11. The CDR3 coding sequence is TGTGCCAGCAGCCCAGCTGGAGCGGGGGGGCTGAATGAGCAGTTCTTC. Its protein is CASSPAGAGGLNEQFF.

This clone has just one count. The V and J genes are TRBV18 and TRBJ2-5, with 11 nucleotides matching TRBD1. CDR3 length: 15 amino acids. Germline V gene lookup returns CDR1 KGHSH and CDR2 LQKENI. J gave up 5 bases and V 3 bases, and 5 bases lay outside the gene matches. The DNA for the CDR3 is TGTGCCAGCTCACCCCGGGACAGGGGGAAGGAGACCCAGTACTTC. It translates to CASSPRDRGKETQYF.

The chain employs TRBV6-5 and TRBJ2-3, with D tentatively TRBD2 (5 bases). The CDR3 length is 14 residues. Germline V gene lookup returns CDR1 MNHEY and CDR2 SVGAGI. Trimming removed 0 bases at V and 4 bases at J, with 8 bases between. In nucleotides, the CDR3 is TGTGCCAGCAGTTACTCGAGGGCGGCAGATACGCAGTATTTT. Its translation is CASSYSRAADTQYF.

The chain is built from TRBV2 and TRBJ2-2; 7 bases fit TRBD1. The V gene's germline CDR1 is SNHLY and CDR2 FYNNEI. J was trimmed by 7 bases and V by 5 bases; bases with no gene match: 10. This CDR3 contains 15 residues. CDR3 amino acids: CASSQQGSQNGELFF. For the CDR3, the DNA is TGTGCCAGCAGTCAACAGGGGTCGCAGAACGGGGAGCTGTTTTTT.

J is TRBJ2-7 and V is TRBV11-2; D is perhaps TRBD1 (6 bases). Germline V gene sequence: CDR1 SGHAT, CDR2 FQNNGV. This CDR3 has 12 residues. V lost 5 bases and J lost 3, with 8 bases in between. The CDR3 coding sequence is TGTGCCAGCAGCCGAGGGGGCTACGAGCAGTACTTC. It specifies CASSRGGYEQYF.

The chain has TRBV6-5 and TRBJ1-6; tentative D call: TRBD1 (6 bases). From germline, CDR1 is MNHEY and CDR2 SVGAGI. The CDR3 has 14 residues. The germline V and J ends were trimmed by 5 bases and 5 bases, with 10 bases remaining between them. In nucleotides, the CDR3 is TGTGCCAGCAGTCGTAACAGGGATAATTCACCCCTCCACTTT. Translating it yields CASSRNRDNSPLHF.

This chain joins TRBV5-6 and TRBJ1-2, with D hard to call. CDR1 is SGHDT and CDR2 is YYEEEE in the germline V gene. V was clipped by 4 bases and J by 3 bases, with 13 bases between them. The CDR3 sequence is 14 residues long. Here the CDR3 DNA reads TGTGCCAGCAGCCTACGGACGGGATACTATGGCTACACCTTC. It yields the protein CASSLRTGYYGYTF.

The V gene is TRBV19, the J gene TRBJ2-6, with no clear D. V was clipped by 3 bases and J by 0 bases, with 6 bases between them. This CDR3 region has 15 residues. The germline gives CDR1 LNHDA, CDR2 SQIVND (reference sequence). CDR3 nucleotide sequence: TGTGCCAGTAGTATCGTATTCTCTGGGGCCAACGTCCTGACTTTC. This gives the protein CASSIVFSGANVLTF. Combining the CDR3 with reference TRBV19 and TRBJ2-6 gives the whole variable domain DGGITQSPKYLFRKEGQNVTLSCEQNLNHDAMYWYRQDPGQGLRLIYYSQIVNDFQKGDIAEGYSVSREKKESFPLTVTSAQKNPTAFYLCASSIVFSGANVLTFGAGSRLTVL.

J is TRBJ2-5 and V is TRBV19, with 7 bases matching TRBD1. The germline gives CDR1 LNHDA, CDR2 SQIVND (reference sequence). J was trimmed by 2 bases and V by 6 bases; bases with no gene match: 9. The CDR3 loop spans 15 amino acids. In DNA form, the CDR3 reads TGTGCCAGTAGGGCGGACAGGTTATTACAAGAGACCCAGTACTTC. This sequence encodes CASRADRLLQETQYF.

This chain uses TRBV15 with TRBJ1-5; D is unclear. Germline V lookup: CDR1 LNHNV, CDR2 YYDKDF (reference sequence). The CDR3 has 18 amino acids. V lost 0 bases, J lost 2 bases, and 17 bases lay in between. CDR3 coding DNA: TGTGCCACCAGCAGAGATCCCAGAGGATATTGGGGCAATCAGCCCCAGCATTTT. Its translation is CATSRDPRGYWGNQPQHF.

The V gene is TRBV6-5, the J gene TRBJ2-7; D might be TRBD1 (6 bases). This CDR3 region has 15 residues. Germline lookup yields CDR1 MNHEY and CDR2 SVGAGI. The ends were cut back, 2 bases at V and 2 bases at J, with 13 bases in the middle. The CDR3 sequence is CASSYGGGSTYEQYF. CDR3 DNA sequence: TGTGCCAGCAGTTACGGGGGCGGGTCCACCTACGAGCAGTACTTC.

In this sample, this clone turned up a few times. This sequence joins TRBV4-1 and TRBJ2-2; D not certain. Germline V lookup: CDR1 MGHRA, CDR2 YSYEKL. Trimming removed 0 bases at V and 4 bases at J, with 12 bases between. This CDR3 has 16 residues. The CDR3 DNA reads as TGCGCCAGCAGCCAAGAGAGCGTGTTGGGCACCGGGGAGCTGTTTTTT. Protein sequence: CASSQESVLGTGELFF.

The J gene is TRBJ2-1, the V gene TRBV9, with TRBD2 identical over 8 bases. The CDR3 loop spans 15 amino acids. The germline CDR1 and CDR2 sequences are SGDLS and YYNGEE. After removal of 0 bases from V and 4 bases from J, the junction contained 3 bases not matched to a gene. DNA of the CDR3: TGTGCCAGCAGCGTAGGTGCGGGGGGTTACAATGAGCAGTTCTTC. Its translation is CASSVGAGGYNEQFF.